This T cell receptor (beta chain) stems from a study of blood T cell repertoires in COVID-19. The overall study: Sites in the United States, Italy and Spain provided acute and convalescent COVID-19 samples. The cDNA or gDNA used as material had been derived from T cells, B-cell-depleted T cells, or PBMCs.

This clone was recorded many times. Methods used by the authors: Estimation of nucleated cell counts relied on the amplification of reference gene primers. Clones were read by immunoSEQ multiplex PCR, and TCRdb kept only the in-frame ones, dropping some. V and J calls plus clone size are reproduced from that table; the DNA served to infer D and trimming. The table lists 200,000 to 250,000 clones, 75% to 85% of them singletons. Sequencing was done on a sample of peripheral blood. The origin of this receptor is a woman in her thirties or forties who had recovered from COVID-19.

In DNA form, the CDR3 reads TGTGCCACCAGTGATTTCGGGACAGGGTGGGGAAACACCGGGGAGCTGTTTTTT. It is translated as CATSDFGTGWGNTGELFF. The rearrangement links TRBV24-1 to TRBJ2-2; 9 nucleotides agree with TRBD1. The CDR3 sequence is 18 residues long. CDR1 is KGHDR and CDR2 is SFDVKD in the germline V gene. The trim removed 1 base at V and 2 bases at J, leaving 7 bases unmatched.